Given below is one TCR beta chain in context. Its antigen is currently unknown. This sample was taken from a study of cytomegalovirus exposure and HLA in healthy donors. Study-wide points: Immune exposure was documented only through CMV serostatus.

Primers: 60 Vbeta forward and 13 Jbeta reverse. Study processing details: Some 11 million of the 80 million or so unique TCR beta chains counted in a later analysis were shared. Some clones are missing from TCRdb's copy, which holds only in-frame ones; the method was immunoSEQ multiplex PCR. The V and J calls and the clone size are those of that table, but D and trimming were determined from the DNA. This sample has some 57,000 clones, with about 71% found just once. Material: PBMCs. This clonotype was obtained from a woman aged 55-70 years in good health and CMV-seropositive.

CDR3 in amino acids: CASSEVVSSGKEFF. For the CDR3, the DNA is TGTGCCAGCAGTGAAGTGGTCTCGTCAGGGAAGGAATTCTTC. The chain is built from TRBV6-5 and TRBJ2-1, with D possibly matching TRBD1 (5 bases). Germline V gene lookup returns CDR1 MNHEY and CDR2 SVGAGI. Trimming pared 5 bases from V and 16 bases from J, leaving 24 bases between. There are 14 residues in the CDR3.